Listed below are T cell receptor beta chains from one sample, sequenced in a study of brain T cells in children with intractable seizures. The method was immunoSEQ multiplex PCR; TCRdb's version includes in-frame clones alone and lacks a portion of them. The data contain approximately 110,000 clones, 90% to 95% of them singletons. The material was peripheral blood, obtained at surgery. The origin of the receptors is a boy in the first two years of life with hemimegalencephaly and intractable seizures. Each CDR3 is given with its conserved first and last residue. The order of the fields is J gene, D gene, V gene, clone size, CDR3 DNA, CDR3 protein. A D gene is named only where the DNA matches it firmly. Not every row has a clone size; where given, it reads once, few, many or a size class.

j_call: TRBJ2-7; d_call: TRBD1; v_call: TRBV5-1; clone_size: .; cdr3_nt: TGCGCCAGCAGCTTTCGACCTGGGGCGGGGACAGGCTCCTACGAGCAGTACTTC; cdr3_aa: CASSFRPGAGTGSYEQYF
j_call: TRBJ1-1; d_call: .; v_call: TRBV28; clone_size: .; cdr3_nt: TGTGCCAGCGACACTCGGACGGATCCCGGGGCTTTCTTT; cdr3_aa: CASDTRTDPGAFF
j_call: TRBJ2-7; d_call: .; v_call: TRBV6-1; clone_size: once; cdr3_nt: TGTGCCAGCAGTGACAGCTCCTACGAGCAGTACTTC; cdr3_aa: CASSDSSYEQYF
j_call: TRBJ1-2; d_call: .; v_call: TRBV20-1; clone_size: .; cdr3_nt: TGCAGTGCTAGTCTTCGGGGGCACTATGGCTACACCTTC; cdr3_aa: CSASLRGHYGYTF
j_call: TRBJ2-3; d_call: .; v_call: TRBV19; clone_size: .; cdr3_nt: TGTGCCAGTAATCCCGGCGGGAAAATCACAGATACGCAGTATTTT; cdr3_aa: CASNPGGKITDTQYF
j_call: TRBJ1-5; d_call: TRBD1; v_call: TRBV25-1; clone_size: .; cdr3_nt: TGTGCCAGCAGCCCTCGGACAGGGCGGGGAAATCAGCCCCAGCATTTT; cdr3_aa: CASSPRTGRGNQPQHF
j_call: TRBJ1-2; d_call: TRBD1; v_call: TRBV30; clone_size: .; cdr3_nt: TGTGCCTGGATGACAGGGGGCCGCTATGGCTACACCTTC; cdr3_aa: CAWMTGGRYGYTF
j_call: TRBJ2-2; d_call: .; v_call: TRBV6-1; clone_size: once; cdr3_nt: TGTGCCAGCAGTGAACGACTGCGCGGGGAGCTGTTTTTT; cdr3_aa: CASSERLRGELFF
j_call: TRBJ2-7; d_call: .; v_call: TRBV7-8; clone_size: .; cdr3_nt: TGTGCCAGCAGCCCTTTGGTGGAGCCCTACGAGCAGTACTTC; cdr3_aa: CASSPLVEPYEQYF
j_call: TRBJ2-1; d_call: TRBD2; v_call: TRBV4-2; clone_size: .; cdr3_nt: TGTGCCAGCAGCCGAGTCAGCGGGAGTCACAATGAGCAGTTCTTC; cdr3_aa: CASSRVSGSHNEQFF
j_call: TRBJ1-2; d_call: .; v_call: TRBV6-6; clone_size: .; cdr3_nt: TGTGCCAGCAGTTACTCGGGGCTCCATAACTATGGCTACACCTTC; cdr3_aa: CASSYSGLHNYGYTF
j_call: TRBJ1-6; d_call: .; v_call: TRBV5-1; clone_size: .; cdr3_nt: TGCGCCAGCAGCTTGGGACAACCTAACCGGGAGCTACCCCTCCACTTT; cdr3_aa: CASSLGQPNRELPLHF
j_call: TRBJ2-7; d_call: TRBD1; v_call: TRBV11-2; clone_size: .; cdr3_nt: TGTGCCAGCAGCTTAGCGGGACAGGGGTCCTATACCTACGAGCAGTACTTC; cdr3_aa: CASSLAGQGSYTYEQYF
j_call: TRBJ2-2; d_call: TRBD1; v_call: TRBV19; clone_size: .; cdr3_nt: TGTGCCAGTAGTATTTTCAGGGGGCTAAGGACCGGGGAGCTGTTTTTT; cdr3_aa: CASSIFRGLRTGELFF
j_call: TRBJ2-7; d_call: .; v_call: TRBV11-3; clone_size: .; cdr3_nt: TGTGCCAGCAGTTCCACCGGGGGACACCCCTACGAGCAGTACTTC; cdr3_aa: CASSSTGGHPYEQYF
j_call: TRBJ2-5; d_call: TRBD2; v_call: TRBV4-1; clone_size: .; cdr3_nt: TGCGCCAGCAGCCCTAGCGGGATTGGCCAAGAGACCCAGTACTTC; cdr3_aa: CASSPSGIGQETQYF
j_call: TRBJ2-5; d_call: .; v_call: TRBV6-4; clone_size: .; cdr3_nt: TGTGCCAGCAGTGCCAGCCCCCTCGGGACCCAGTACTTC; cdr3_aa: CASSASPLGTQYF
j_call: TRBJ2-1; d_call: .; v_call: TRBV12-2; clone_size: .; cdr3_nt: TGTGCAAGTCGCCCCCCCGAAATGGGACTGAGTGAGCAGTTCTTC; cdr3_aa: CASRPPEMGLSEQFF
j_call: TRBJ2-2; d_call: .; v_call: TRBV3-1/TRBV3-2; clone_size: .; cdr3_nt: TGTGCCAGCAGCCCGGACCCCGCGGGGGAGCTGTTTTTT; cdr3_aa: CASSPDPAGELFF
j_call: TRBJ2-7; d_call: .; v_call: TRBV7-9; clone_size: .; cdr3_nt: TGTGCCAGCAGCTTAGGGAGAGGGGACTTCGCCTACGAGCAGTACTTC; cdr3_aa: CASSLGRGDFAYEQYF
j_call: TRBJ2-1; d_call: TRBD2; v_call: TRBV6-6; clone_size: once; cdr3_nt: TGTGCCAGCAGCCCCACTAGCGGGAGGACCTACAATGAGCAGTTCTTC; cdr3_aa: CASSPTSGRTYNEQFF
j_call: TRBJ2-5; d_call: TRBD1; v_call: TRBV5-4; clone_size: .; cdr3_nt: TGTGCCAGCAGCTCCGGGACAGGGCAAGAGACCCAGTACTTC; cdr3_aa: CASSSGTGQETQYF
j_call: TRBJ2-3; d_call: TRBD2; v_call: TRBV9; clone_size: .; cdr3_nt: TGTGCCAGCAGCGCCGGGACTAGCGGCACAGATACGCAGTATTTT; cdr3_aa: CASSAGTSGTDTQYF
j_call: TRBJ2-1; d_call: .; v_call: TRBV6-5; clone_size: .; cdr3_nt: TGTGCCAGCAGCCGAGGGACTGCCTGGAATGAGCAGTTCTTC; cdr3_aa: CASSRGTAWNEQFF
j_call: TRBJ1-2; d_call: .; v_call: TRBV4-1; clone_size: .; cdr3_nt: TGCGCCAGCAGCCAAGAGAGGCAGGGACACTATGGCTACACCTTC; cdr3_aa: CASSQERQGHYGYTF
j_call: TRBJ2-7; d_call: .; v_call: TRBV6-5; clone_size: .; cdr3_nt: TGTGCCAGCAGTTACACGCGGAGGAGGAACTACGAGCAGTACTTC; cdr3_aa: CASSYTRRRNYEQYF
j_call: TRBJ1-5; d_call: .; v_call: TRBV6-1; clone_size: .; cdr3_nt: TGTGCCAGCAGTGAAGCCGGGGGAAGCAATCAGCCCCAGCATTTT; cdr3_aa: CASSEAGGSNQPQHF
j_call: TRBJ1-1; d_call: TRBD1; v_call: TRBV4-3; clone_size: .; cdr3_nt: TGCGCCAGCAGCCATCGGACAGGGTTCGGTGAAGCTTTCTTT; cdr3_aa: CASSHRTGFGEAFF
j_call: TRBJ1-6; d_call: TRBD1; v_call: TRBV4-2; clone_size: .; cdr3_nt: TGTGCCAGCAGCCACGGGGACAGCTCCTATAATTCACCCCTCCACTTT; cdr3_aa: CASSHGDSSYNSPLHF
j_call: TRBJ1-4; d_call: TRBD1; v_call: TRBV9; clone_size: .; cdr3_nt: TGTGCCAGCAGCGCCACCGGGACAGTATCTCTATCTAATGAAAAACTGTTTTTT; cdr3_aa: CASSATGTVSLSNEKLFF
j_call: TRBJ2-2; d_call: .; v_call: TRBV6-5; clone_size: .; cdr3_nt: TGTGCCAGCAGAGCCGGGACGATTAACACCGGGGAGCTGTTTTTT; cdr3_aa: CASRAGTINTGELFF
j_call: TRBJ2-5; d_call: .; v_call: TRBV12-5; clone_size: .; cdr3_nt: TGTGCTAGTGGTTTTATGGGGGGAGAGACCCAGTACTTC; cdr3_aa: CASGFMGGETQYF
j_call: TRBJ2-3; d_call: .; v_call: TRBV27; clone_size: .; cdr3_nt: TGTGCCAGCAGCCCACGGGCCACCACAGATACGCAGTATTTT; cdr3_aa: CASSPRATTDTQYF
j_call: TRBJ2-2; d_call: TRBD1; v_call: TRBV24-1; clone_size: .; cdr3_nt: TGTGCCACCAGTGATCCAGGGGGCGGGGACACCGGGGAGCTGTTTTTT; cdr3_aa: CATSDPGGGDTGELFF
j_call: TRBJ2-3; d_call: TRBD2; v_call: TRBV7-3; clone_size: .; cdr3_nt: TGTGCCAGCAGCTTAAACAGACTAGCGGCTGGAGATACGCAGTATTTT; cdr3_aa: CASSLNRLAAGDTQYF
j_call: TRBJ1-3; d_call: .; v_call: TRBV5-4; clone_size: .; cdr3_nt: TGTGCCAGCAGCTTTGCAGGGCAATACTCTGGAAACACCATATATTTT; cdr3_aa: CASSFAGQYSGNTIYF
j_call: TRBJ2-3; d_call: .; v_call: TRBV5-4; clone_size: .; cdr3_nt: TGTGCCAGCAGCTTGGGTGGCACAGATACGCAGTATTTT; cdr3_aa: CASSLGGTDTQYF
j_call: TRBJ2-5; d_call: TRBD1; v_call: TRBV5-1; clone_size: .; cdr3_nt: TGCGCCAGCAGCTTCCGGGACAGGGGTAACAGAGAGACCCAGTACTTC; cdr3_aa: CASSFRDRGNRETQYF
j_call: TRBJ2-7; d_call: .; v_call: TRBV28; clone_size: .; cdr3_nt: TGTGCCAGCTATGAACAGGGAGGCTCCTACGAGCAGTACTTC; cdr3_aa: CASYEQGGSYEQYF
j_call: TRBJ2-2; d_call: TRBD1; v_call: TRBV24-1; clone_size: .; cdr3_nt: TGTGCCACCAGAGGACAGGGGGCCACCGGGGAGCTGTTTTTT; cdr3_aa: CATRGQGATGELFF
j_call: TRBJ1-6; d_call: .; v_call: TRBV7-5; clone_size: .; cdr3_nt: TGTGCCAGAAGCTTATCCTTCCCGGGGGGCCATAATTCACCCCTCCACTTT; cdr3_aa: CARSLSFPGGHNSPLHF
j_call: TRBJ2-2; d_call: TRBD2; v_call: TRBV5-1; clone_size: .; cdr3_nt: TGCGCCAGCAGCTTCGGACTAGCGGGGGGAAACACCGGGGAGCTGTTTTTT; cdr3_aa: CASSFGLAGGNTGELFF
j_call: TRBJ2-5; d_call: TRBD2; v_call: TRBV6-2/TRBV6-3; clone_size: .; cdr3_nt: TGTGCCAGCAGTCCCCTCCGGACTAGCGGTTACCAAGAGACCCAGTACTTC; cdr3_aa: CASSPLRTSGYQETQYF
j_call: TRBJ1-2; d_call: .; v_call: TRBV19; clone_size: .; cdr3_nt: TGTGCCAGTAGTGACTCGGGACGGGCCTATGGCTACACCTTC; cdr3_aa: CASSDSGRAYGYTF
j_call: TRBJ2-5; d_call: .; v_call: TRBV2; clone_size: .; cdr3_nt: TGTGCCAGCAGCGATGGGAGGGGGGAGACCCAGTACTTC; cdr3_aa: CASSDGRGETQYF
j_call: TRBJ2-7; d_call: TRBD2; v_call: TRBV6-2/TRBV6-3; clone_size: .; cdr3_nt: TGTGCCAGCAGCACAACTAGCGGGTTTTCCTACGAGCAGTACTTC; cdr3_aa: CASSTTSGFSYEQYF
j_call: TRBJ1-1; d_call: .; v_call: TRBV21-1; clone_size: .; cdr3_nt: TGTGCCAGCACCGGACGAAAATCGAACACTGAAGCTTTCTTT; cdr3_aa: CASTGRKSNTEAFF
j_call: TRBJ1-2; d_call: .; v_call: TRBV9; clone_size: few; cdr3_nt: TGTGCCAGCAGCGTAGCGTCGGGCAGTCCCAACTATGGCTACACCTTC; cdr3_aa: CASSVASGSPNYGYTF
j_call: TRBJ2-3; d_call: .; v_call: TRBV5-1; clone_size: .; cdr3_nt: TGCGCCAGCAGCTTGGGGACTGCAACAGATACGCAGTATTTT; cdr3_aa: CASSLGTATDTQYF
j_call: TRBJ1-2; d_call: TRBD1; v_call: TRBV28; clone_size: .; cdr3_nt: TGTGCCAGCAATTACAGGGGCGGGAGCTATGGCTACACCTTC; cdr3_aa: CASNYRGGSYGYTF
j_call: TRBJ2-7; d_call: TRBD2; v_call: TRBV4-1; clone_size: once; cdr3_nt: TGCGCCAGCAGCCAAGTTCCTAGCGGGAGCTCCTACGAGCAGTACTTC; cdr3_aa: CASSQVPSGSSYEQYF